This is a list of T cell receptor beta chains from one sample in a study of blood T cell repertoires in COVID-19. The method was immunoSEQ multiplex PCR; TCRdb's version includes in-frame clones alone and lacks a portion of them. Here the sample spans roughly 16,000 clones, 70% to 90% being singletons. Sequencing used peripheral blood. These receptors all come from a human donor in a cohort sampled during active COVID-19. Each CDR3 is given with its conserved first and last residue. The D gene is left open where the match is weak. The listing skips clone size in some rows; elsewhere it reads once, few, many or a size class.

j_call d_call v_call clone_size cdr3_nt cdr3_aa
TRBJ1-4 TRBD1 TRBV19 few TGTGCCAGTAGACCGGACAGGGGGCTTGGCATGGGCGAAAAACTGTTTTTT CASRPDRGLGMGEKLFF
TRBJ1-6 NA TRBV6-6 NA TGTGCCAGCAGTCCAAGCCGGCAGGGGAAAAATAATTCACCCCTCCACTTT CASSPSRQGKNNSPLHF
TRBJ1-5 NA TRBV4-2 medium-sized TGTGCCAGCAGCCAAGATCGGGAGGGTGGGCAGCCCCAGCATTTT CASSQDREGGQPQHF
TRBJ2-3 NA TRBV4-2 NA TGTGCCAGCAGCCAAGAAAAGAATTCAGGCGGGGGCACAGATACGCAGTATTTT CASSQEKNSGGGTDTQYF
TRBJ2-7 NA TRBV12-5 NA TGTGCTAGTGGTTTGGCTAGGGGTAGATACTACGAGCAGTACTTC CASGLARGRYYEQYF
TRBJ1-1 TRBD1 TRBV9 NA TGTGCCAGCAGCCCTTTGGGACAGGGGTGGGGGGAAGCTTTCTTT CASSPLGQGWGEAFF
TRBJ2-7 TRBD2 TRBV9 NA TGTGCCAGCAGCGTAGGGGTAGCGGGGGGCTACGAGCAGTACTTC CASSVGVAGGYEQYF
TRBJ1-1 NA TRBV18 few TGTGCCAGCTCACCACGACCTTTCACCGGGGGTGGGGACACTGAAGCTTTCTTT CASSPRPFTGGGDTEAFF
TRBJ2-2 TRBD2 TRBV5-1 NA TGCGCCAGCAGCACCGGGACTAGAGCCACCGGGGAGCTGTTTTTT CASSTGTRATGELFF
TRBJ1-4 TRBD1 TRBV7-8 NA TGTGCCAGGGCAGGGGGCCTGAGCCCGGGAAATGAAAAACTGTTTTTT CARAGGLSPGNEKLFF
TRBJ1-2 NA TRBV6-5 NA TGTGCCAGCAGCTCCGACAGGTTAAGTCGAGGCTACACCTTC CASSSDRLSRGYTF
TRBJ2-7 TRBD1 TRBV30 NA TGTGCCTGGATCCCCGGGACAGGGCTCGACGAGCAGTACTTC CAWIPGTGLDEQYF
TRBJ1-5 NA TRBV7-2 NA TGTGCCAGCAGCTGGACAAAAGATAGCAATCAGCCCCAGCATTTT CASSWTKDSNQPQHF
TRBJ2-7 NA TRBV13 NA TGTGCCAGCAGAATACAGGGTTCATCCTACGAGCAGTACTTC CASRIQGSSYEQYF
TRBJ1-5 NA TRBV21-1 NA TGTGCCAGCAGCAAAACGGGTTCACAGGGCGGAAATCAGCCCCAGCATTTT CASSKTGSQGGNQPQHF
TRBJ2-3 TRBD2 TRBV18 NA TGTGCCAGCTCACCAGGGACTAGCGGGCACACAGATACGCAGTATTTT CASSPGTSGHTDTQYF
TRBJ2-2 TRBD2 TRBV7-2 NA TGTGCCAGCAGCTCGGCCCGAGCGGGACCCACCGGGGAGCTGTTTTTT CASSSARAGPTGELFF
TRBJ1-6 NA TRBV27 few TGTGCCAGCAGTTTATTAGGACAGCTTGATTCACCCCTCCACTTT CASSLLGQLDSPLHF
TRBJ2-1 NA TRBV4-1 NA TGCGCCAGCAGCCAACCTCTAGCAGATCCCTACAATGAGCAGTTCTTC CASSQPLADPYNEQFF
TRBJ2-3 NA TRBV5-1 NA TGCGCCAGCAGCTTGAACGGGGGAGTTCAAGGGGATACGCAGTATTTT CASSLNGGVQGDTQYF
TRBJ2-5 TRBD2 TRBV7-6 NA TGTGCCAGCAGCGCAACCTTGGATGGGACTAGCGAGGGCGAGACCCAGTACTTC CASSATLDGTSEGETQYF
TRBJ2-1 TRBD2 TRBV7-8 NA TGTGCCAGCAGCTTAAGTAGCGGGGGGAGTTCCGAGCAGTTCTTC CASSLSSGGSSEQFF
TRBJ2-5 TRBD2 TRBV4-1 once TGCGCCAGCAGCCAAGAGGGGACTAGCTTGAAGACCCAGTACTTC CASSQEGTSLKTQYF
TRBJ2-7 TRBD1 TRBV15 few TGTGCCACCAGCAGAGGGGGACAGGGAGCCGAGCAGTACTTC CATSRGGQGAEQYF
TRBJ2-1 NA TRBV7-3 NA TGTGCCAGCAGTGCCGCCGGGGTTTTTGAGCAGTTCTTC CASSAAGVFEQFF
TRBJ2-1 TRBD2 TRBV4-3 few TGCGCCAGCAGCCAAGAGACGGGGGGATCCTACAATGAGCAGTTCTTC CASSQETGGSYNEQFF
TRBJ1-6 NA TRBV4-2 NA TGTGCCAGCAGCCAAGAGGGGGGTGGAGAATGGAATTCACCCCTCCACTTT CASSQEGGGEWNSPLHF
TRBJ2-1 TRBD1 TRBV7-3 few TGTGCCAGCAGCCCGGGACAGGGGAGGATAGATGAGCAGTTCTTC CASSPGQGRIDEQFF
TRBJ1-2 NA TRBV11-1 NA TGTGCCAGCAGTTCTCTGGGGGGCTATGGCTACACCTTC CASSSLGGYGYTF
TRBJ1-3 NA TRBV7-6 NA TGTGCCAGCAGCCGTCCCCGAGGGAGGACCTCTGGAAACACCATATATTTT CASSRPRGRTSGNTIYF
TRBJ2-5 NA TRBV4-1 NA TGCGCCAGCAGCCAAGCGACCTCGGCGGCCCAAGAGACCCAGTACTTC CASSQATSAAQETQYF
TRBJ2-1 TRBD1 TRBV5-1 NA TGCGCCAGCAGCGTACAGGGGTTAGGGGGTGAGCAGTTCTTC CASSVQGLGGEQFF
TRBJ2-3 NA TRBV29-1 few TGCAGCGTTTCACATCGCACAGATACGCAGTATTTT CSVSHRTDTQYF
TRBJ1-4 NA TRBV5-1 NA TGCGCCAGCAGCTTTGGGGACACCGAAAAACTGTTTTTT CASSFGDTEKLFF
TRBJ2-3 TRBD1 TRBV7-3 NA TGTGCCAGCAGCCCGGGACAGGGAACAGATACGCAGTATTTT CASSPGQGTDTQYF
TRBJ2-1 NA TRBV27 NA TGTGCCAGCAGTTTCACCGGTGCTCCCCACAATGAGCAGTTCTTC CASSFTGAPHNEQFF
TRBJ2-3 NA TRBV6-1 NA TGTGCCAGCAGTGAACTGGGCCGGTGGGGCACAGATACGCAGTATTTT CASSELGRWGTDTQYF
TRBJ2-2 TRBD1 TRBV9 NA TGTGGTACCGGGACAGCCAACACCGGGGAGCTGTTTTTT CGTGTANTGELFF
TRBJ2-7 NA TRBV29-1 NA TGCAGCTATGTGGGGGGAGCCTACGAGCAGTACTTC CSYVGGAYEQYF
TRBJ2-7 NA TRBV30 NA TGTGCCTGGAGTGTCGGAGGCGGGGTCTCCTACGAGCAGTACTTC CAWSVGGGVSYEQYF
TRBJ1-5 NA TRBV6-2/TRBV6-3 NA TGTGCCAGCAGTTATCAGTTCAGGGGAATGGATCAGCCCCAGCATTTT CASSYQFRGMDQPQHF
TRBJ1-1 TRBD1 TRBV27 NA TGTGCCAGCAGTTCAGGGGGGAACACTGAAGCTTTCTTT CASSSGGNTEAFF
TRBJ1-5 TRBD1 TRBV15 medium-sized TGTGCCACCAGCATAAGACAGGGCGGGCATCAGCCCCAGCATTTT CATSIRQGGHQPQHF
TRBJ1-1 TRBD1 TRBV20-1 NA TGCAGTGCTAGTAGGACAGGGGGGAACACTGAAGCTTTCTTT CSASRTGGNTEAFF
TRBJ1-6 TRBD1 TRBV7-2 NA TGTGCCAGCAGCTTACTTTCAGGGGGGAATTCACCCCTCCACTTT CASSLLSGGNSPLHF
TRBJ2-1 TRBD2 TRBV4-2 NA TGTGCCAGCAGCCCAGGACTAGCGGGCGACAATGAGCAGTTCTTC CASSPGLAGDNEQFF
TRBJ2-1 TRBD2 TRBV3-1/TRBV3-2 NA TGTGCCAGCAGCCCATCCGCGGGGGGCGATGAGCAGTTCTTC CASSPSAGGDEQFF